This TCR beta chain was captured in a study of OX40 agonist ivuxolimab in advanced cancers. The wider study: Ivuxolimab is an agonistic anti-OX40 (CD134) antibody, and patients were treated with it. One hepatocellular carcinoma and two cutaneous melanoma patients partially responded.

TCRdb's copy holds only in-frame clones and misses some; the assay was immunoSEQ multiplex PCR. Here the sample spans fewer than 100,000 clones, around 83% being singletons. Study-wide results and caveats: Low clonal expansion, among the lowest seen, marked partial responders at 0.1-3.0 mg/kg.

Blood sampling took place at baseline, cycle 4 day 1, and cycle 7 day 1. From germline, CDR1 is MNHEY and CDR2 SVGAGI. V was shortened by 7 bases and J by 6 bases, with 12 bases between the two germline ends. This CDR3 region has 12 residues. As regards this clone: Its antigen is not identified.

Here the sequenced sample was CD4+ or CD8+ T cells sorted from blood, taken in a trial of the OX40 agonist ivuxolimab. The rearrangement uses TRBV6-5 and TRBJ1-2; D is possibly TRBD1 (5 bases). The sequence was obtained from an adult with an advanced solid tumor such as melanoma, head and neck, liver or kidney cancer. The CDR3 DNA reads TGTGCCAGCACCAACCAGGGAAATGGCTACACCTTC. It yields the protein CASTNQGNGYTF.